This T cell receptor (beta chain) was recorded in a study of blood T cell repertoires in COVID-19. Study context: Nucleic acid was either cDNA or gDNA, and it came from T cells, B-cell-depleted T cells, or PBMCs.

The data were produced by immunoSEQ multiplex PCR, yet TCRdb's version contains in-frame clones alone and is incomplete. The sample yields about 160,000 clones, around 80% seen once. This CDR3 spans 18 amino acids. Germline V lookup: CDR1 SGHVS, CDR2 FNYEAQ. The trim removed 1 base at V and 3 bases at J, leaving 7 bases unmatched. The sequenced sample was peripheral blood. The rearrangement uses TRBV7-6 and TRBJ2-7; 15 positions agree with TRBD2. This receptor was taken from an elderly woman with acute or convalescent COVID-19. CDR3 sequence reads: CASSLGSGLAGGGYEQYF. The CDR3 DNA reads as TGTGCCAGCAGCTTAGGCTCAGGACTAGCGGGAGGGGGCTACGAGCAGTACTTC. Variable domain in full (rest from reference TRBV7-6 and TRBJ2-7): GAGVSQSPRYKVTKRGQDVALRCDPISGHVSLYWYRQALGQGPEFLTYFNYEAQQDKSGLPNDRFSAERPEGSISTLTIQRTEQRDSAMYRCASSLGSGLAGGGYEQYFGPGTRLTVT.